This T cell receptor beta chain comes out of a study of graft-versus-host responses after intestinal transplantation (dated by TCRdb to about 2021). Concerning the study at large: Recipients received multivisceral, liver-intestinal, or isolated intestinal transplants. Every recipient was given anti-thymocyte globulin induction, then maintenance tacrolimus and steroids for 3 to 4 years. After intestinal transplantation, graft-versus-host and host-versus-graft alloreactive T cell clones in the graft, circulation and bone marrow were tracked using bulk TCR-beta CDR3 sequencing. Alloreactive clones were identified by sequencing pre-transplant mixed lymphocyte reaction products and comparing them with unstimulated pre-transplant donor and recipient T cells. A cohort of under 30 intestinal transplant recipients, including one retransplant, was enrolled, and 3 patients lacking pretransplant specimens were excluded. A peak of at least 4% donor T cells among recipient peripheral blood mononuclear cells was the definition used for donor T cell macrochimerism. Samples from a few later patients were sequenced in-house on an Illumina MiSeq with MiXCR processing rather than by the commercial service.

The paper as a whole reports these results and caveats: GvH clones were found in recipient bone marrow, and some of the GvH clones appeared earlier in ileal mucosa or blood, which is consistent with an intestinal mucosal origin. The conclusions were limited by the relatively low number and heterogeneity of the intestinal transplant patients. In the allografts of patients with donor T cell macrochimerism, GvH to HvG T cell clonal ratios were high. Early after transplant, declines in HvG clones were associated with peak levels of circulating GvH clones.

In the first month after transplant, blood samples were collected up to 4 times, and after that at least monthly when available. Preparation of the library involved the immunoSEQ multiplex PCR assay. For most patients, high-throughput TCR-beta CDR3 sequencing of genomic DNA was performed by Adaptive Biotechnologies. In the original analysis: Adaptive's ImmunoSEQ software supplied the TCR sequencing data for 15 to 20 patients, while MiXCR and VDJtools were used to process a few other patients. Because the origin of CDR3 nucleotide sequences shared between donor and recipient could not be assigned, those sequences were removed. To be classed as alloreactive, a clone needed at least 2-fold expansion over unstimulated cells and a minimum CFSE-low frequency of 0.002% (template counts) or 0.001% (read counts). Mappable clones were those detected in sequenced pre-transplant spleen, lymph node, or MLR CFSE-low populations of the donor or recipient. The cumulative frequency of alloreactive clones was calculated as a percentage of all sequences, weighted by copy number. This is the immuneACCESS table as TCRdb keeps it, with only in-frame sequences that have V and J called. A part of the clones is gone; compared with another copy, unresolved V genes explain less than half, and the rest is unexplained. That table supplies the V and J calls and clone size; D and trimming were determined from the DNA. The sample includes roughly 25,000 clones, with 90% to 95% observed a single time. Approximately 2% of the sample is held by the ten biggest clonotypes.

This clone was seen only a few times. What antigen it recognizes has not been identified. Base qualities are not recorded, but no much larger clone differs from it by a single base. Taken from cysteine to phenylalanine, the CDR3 has 13 residues. The kept DNA is CDR3 alone, 39 bases in frame from the first base. The germline V gene provides CDR1 MNHNS and CDR2 SASEGT. V loses 4 bases, J loses 6 bases, and the germline ends lie 12 bases apart. The sequence was obtained from a human patient who received an intestinal transplant, so some T cells may come from the graft donor. The rearrangement combines TRBV6-1 with TRBJ1-2; no D gene can be assigned with confidence. The sample was PBMCs, taken just under 40 days after intestinal transplant. CDR3 reads: CASSAAEVDGYTF. The sequenced DNA: TGTGCCAGCAGTGCCGCGGAGGTCGATGGCTACACCTTC.